This TCR beta chain is drawn from a study of cytomegalovirus exposure and HLA in healthy donors. Study-level results: In a later analysis, an Asian-associated ancestry cluster reportedly showed fewer N-insertions than the approximately 700-donor mean. Indistinguishability led to the exclusion of some V segments, TRBV6-2 and TRBV6-3 included. Cytomegalovirus-associated TCR beta chains were listed, numbering approximately 150. Across HLA loci, a later analysis found differing TCR association rates, with DRB1 most and HLA-C fewest.

Regarding this clone: What it binds is unknown. This CDR3 is also generated by other DNA sequences in the sample.

PCR employed 60 Vbeta and 13 Jbeta primers. TCRdb keeps only in-frame clones here, not all; method: immunoSEQ multiplex PCR. The data hold about 95,000 clones, with around 84% observed a single time. Germline V CDR1 and CDR2: SGHAT, FQNNGV. With V trimmed by 2 bases and J by 2 bases, 2 bases remained unmatched. The CDR3 covers 14 residues. The genes are TRBV11-2 and TRBJ2-7; TRBD2 matches 8 bases. The material sequenced was PBMCs. This receptor was taken from a woman aged 40 to 55 in good health and CMV-seropositive. CDR3 in amino acids: CASSLTSGTYEQYF. Here the CDR3 DNA reads TGTGCCAGCAGCTTAACTAGCGGCACCTACGAGCAGTACTTC.